Following are 28 T cell receptor beta chains from one sample sequenced in a study of CD4 T cells in relation to SARS-CoV-2 and coronaviruses. The unexposed donors gave CD4+ T cells in about 2011-2018, prior to COVID-19. Here immunoSEQ multiplex PCR was the method, and the copy in TCRdb shows in-frame clones only, minus some. This table holds around 65,000 clones, over 80% found once. The sample consisted of memory CD4+ T cells from PBMCs. The receptors derive from a human donor in good health.

The chain is built from TRBV10-3 and TRBJ1-3; D may be TRBD1 (5 bases). Trimming took off 4 bases at V and 0 bases at J, with 13 bases between the two ends. The CDR3 spans 16 residues. CDR1 is ENHRY and CDR2 is SYGVKD in the germline V gene. CDR3 nucleotides: TGTGCCATCAGTGGGAGACAGTCCACCTCTGGAAACACCATATATTTT. Translation: CAISGRQSTSGNTIYF.

This clone showed up just a few times. V and J are TRBV18 and TRBJ1-1; possible D gene TRBD1, 5 bases. Trimming took off 4 bases at V and 1 base at J, with 10 bases between the two ends. Germline assignment: CDR1 KGHSH and CDR2 LQKENI. CDR3 length: 14 amino acids. CDR3 bases: TGTGCCAGCTCACTCGGGACGGCGAACACTGAAGCTTTCTTT. This codes for CASSLGTANTEAFF.

This clone was seen once. The chain combines TRBV2 with TRBJ1-2; 7 nucleotides match TRBD1. Germline V gene lookup returns CDR1 SNHLY and CDR2 FYNNEI. There are 14 residues in the CDR3. V was pared by 4 bases and J by 4 bases, with 6 bases of the junction left unmatched. Here the CDR3 DNA reads TGTGCCAGCAGTGCAAACCGGGACAGCTATGGCTACACCTTC. The encoded protein is CASSANRDSYGYTF.

This sequence joins TRBV5-5 and TRBJ2-5; 7 nucleotides match TRBD1. Looked up from germline, CDR1 is SGHKS and CDR2 is YYEKEE (reference sequence). V shed 3 bases and J 5 bases; nucleotides not matched to a gene: 7. The CDR3 is 14 residues long. The CDR3 is CASSSPTGLETQYF. The DNA for the CDR3 is TGTGCCAGCAGCTCTCCGACAGGGTTGGAGACCCAGTACTTC.

The count of this clone is one. V and J are TRBV28 and TRBJ2-1; a possible D gene is TRBD2 (6 bases). There are 16 residues in the CDR3. Trimming took 10 bases from V and 7 from J, leaving 26 bases between them. Germline CDR1 MDHEN, CDR2 SYDVKM. As DNA, the CDR3 is TGTGCCACCACGAAACTAGCTGGATCCCGGTGGAATGAGCAGTTCTTC. As protein: CATTKLAGSRWNEQFF.

This chain connects TRBV7-2 to TRBJ2-1; D perhaps matches TRBD1 (6 bases). CDR1 and CDR2 from the germline V gene are SGHTA and FQGNSA. Deletions cut 2 bases from V and 9 bases from J, with 17 bases between. CDR3 length: 15 amino acids. CDR3 in DNA: TGTGCCAGCAGCTTATATGGGGGCCGGGTTACTGAGCAGTTCTTC. Translated: CASSLYGGRVTEQFF.

The V and J genes are TRBV7-2 and TRBJ2-5; 7 bases are a match to TRBD2. CDR1 and CDR2 (germline): SGHTA, FQGNSA. The V segment lost 1 base and the J segment 1 base; nucleotides outside the gene matches: 3. The CDR3 runs to 15 residues. CDR3 DNA: TGTGCCAGCAGCTTAGTGGCTAGCGGCCAAGAGACCCAGTACTTC. As protein: CASSLVASGQETQYF.

This chain connects TRBV7-3 to TRBJ2-1; 10 positions match TRBD1. Germline V CDR1 and CDR2: SGHTA, FQGTGA. The V gene end was trimmed by 4 bases and the J gene end by 2 bases; junction bases not matched to a gene: 5. The CDR3 totals 16 residues. The CDR3: CASSSTGTGAYNEQFF. Written as DNA, the CDR3 is TGTGCCAGCAGCTCCACCGGGACAGGGGCCTACAATGAGCAGTTCTTC.

The chain employs TRBV10-3 and TRBJ1-6; TRBD1 matches at 8 bases. The germline V gene has CDR1 ENHRY and CDR2 SYGVKD. The junction had 7 bases not matched to a gene; V was cut back by 1 base and J by 5 bases. The CDR3 has 17 amino acids. The CDR3 DNA sequence: TGTGCCATCAGTGAGTTTTCAGACAGGGGCGATAATTCACCCCTCCACTTT. Its translation is CAISEFSDRGDNSPLHF.

This clone occurred a few times. The rearrangement uses TRBV7-6 and TRBJ1-6; 7 bases align to TRBD1. The length of the CDR3 is 15 residues. CDR1 is SGHVS, CDR2 FNYEAQ, per germline. V gave up 6 bases and J gave up 10 bases; unmatched junction bases: 12. CDR3 nucleotides: TGTGCCAGCAGTCTAACGACAGGGATAGGATCACCCCTCCACTTT. It specifies CASSLTTGIGSPLHF. Together with reference TRBV7-6 and TRBJ1-6, the CDR3 gives the full variable domain: GAGVSQSPRYKVTKRGQDVALRCDPISGHVSLYWYRQALGQGPEFLTYFNYEAQQDKSGLPNDRFSAERPEGSISTLTIQRTEQRDSAMYRCASSLTTGIGSPLHFGNGTRLTVT.

V gene TRBV6-5 combines with J gene TRBJ1-2; D is unclear. This CDR3 comprises 11 residues. Per the germline V gene, CDR1 is MNHEY and CDR2 is SVGAGI. Trimming took 7 bases from V and 2 from J, leaving 5 bases between them. CDR3 nucleotide sequence: TGTGCCAGCATGGAGAACTATGGCTACACCTTC. It codes for CASMENYGYTF.

The V call is TRBV7-8, the J call TRBJ1-6; D is perhaps TRBD1 (6 bases). Germline V gene sequence: CDR1 SGHVS, CDR2 FQNEAQ. V gave up 1 base and J gave up 7 bases, with 11 bases separating them. This CDR3 contains 15 residues. This CDR3 reads CASSLGRGPNSPLHF. The CDR3 DNA reads as TGTGCCAGCAGCTTAGGCAGGGGTCCCAATTCACCCCTCCACTTT. The full variable domain, rest sourced from reference TRBV7-8 and TRBJ1-6, is GAGVSQSPRYKVAKRGQDVALRCDPISGHVSLFWYQQALGQGPEFLTYFQNEAQLDKSGLPSDRFFAERPEGSVSTLKIQRTQQEDSAVYLCASSLGRGPNSPLHFGNGTRLTVT.

This clone has a handful of counts. The genes are TRBV7-9 and TRBJ1-1, with D maybe TRBD1 (6 bases). V gave up 5 bases and J gave up 4 bases, with 14 bases separating them. This CDR3 region has 14 residues. CDR1 and CDR2 (germline): SEHNR, FQNEAQ (reference sequence). CDR3 sequence reads: CASSPEGVGTEAFF. The DNA for the CDR3 is TGTGCCAGCAGCCCAGAGGGGGTTGGCACTGAAGCTTTCTTT.

This rearrangement joins TRBV9 to TRBJ2-1; D is uncertain. V was trimmed by 3 bases and J by 3 bases, leaving 4 bases between them. This CDR3 has 12 residues. Germline CDR1 and CDR2: SGDLS and YYNGEE. CDR3 coding DNA: TGTGCCAGCAGCGCGGACTACAATGAGCAGTTCTTC. This translates into CASSADYNEQFF.

The chain has TRBV18 and TRBJ2-1; 10 bases agree with TRBD2. The length of the CDR3 is 16 residues. J lost 10 bases, V lost 5 bases, and 14 bases had no gene match. Per germline, CDR1 KGHSH and CDR2 LQKENI. CDR3 amino acids: CASSFGLAATIAEQFF. CDR3 bases: TGTGCCAGCTCATTCGGACTAGCGGCGACCATTGCGGAGCAGTTCTTC.

The V gene is TRBV15, the J gene TRBJ1-1, with D possibly TRBD1 on 6 matching bases. Trimming removed 3 bases at V and 4 bases at J, with 15 bases between. In germline, CDR1 is LNHNV, CDR2 YYDKDF (reference sequence). The CDR3 runs 15 residues. In DNA form, the CDR3 reads TGTGCCACCAGCAGTGGCCTGAGGGGGATCACTGAAGCTTTCTTT. Its translation is CATSSGLRGITEAFF.

The J gene is TRBJ1-2, the V gene TRBV12-3 or TRBV12-4; D is undetermined. The CDR3 sequence is 11 residues long. Deletions cut 1 base from V and 6 bases from J, with 3 bases between. The CDR3 region is CASSLVNGYTF. CDR3 nucleotides: TGTGCCAGCAGTTTAGTGAATGGCTACACCTTC.

The rearrangement joins TRBV29-1 to TRBJ2-3, with D possibly called TRBD1 or TRBD2 (6 bases each). CDR1 SQVTM and CDR2 ANQGSEA come from the germline V gene. The V and J ends lost 0 bases and 5 bases respectively, with 21 bases between them. CDR3 length equals 17 residues. The CDR3 reads CSVEDPAGGQKIDTQYF. The CDR3 nucleotides are TGCAGCGTTGAAGATCCAGCGGGTGGACAGAAAATAGATACGCAGTATTTT.

The rearrangement links TRBV3-1 (or the pseudogene TRBV3-2) to TRBJ2-4; TRBD1 might be the D (7 bases). This CDR3 comprises 14 residues. Germline-derived CDR1 and CDR2 are LGHDT and YNNKEL (reference sequence). V gave up 2 bases and J gave up 7 bases, with 12 bases separating them. Written as DNA, the CDR3 is TGTGCCAGCAGCCAACGACAGGGAGGCAACATTCAGTACTTC. It translates to CASSQRQGGNIQYF.

The chain employs TRBV6-6 and TRBJ1-2; D unclear. V dropped 2 bases and J dropped 0 bases, with 4 bases sitting between them. The CDR3 spans 13 residues. Germline assignment: CDR1 MNHNY and CDR2 SVGAGI (reference sequence). The CDR3 loop is CASSYRANYGYTF. The DNA for the CDR3 is TGTGCCAGCAGTTACAGGGCTAACTATGGCTACACCTTC.

V usage is TRBV7-3 and J usage is TRBJ2-2, with D unresolved. The germline V and J ends were trimmed by 6 bases and 3 bases, with 11 bases remaining between them. From germline, CDR1 is SGHTA and CDR2 FQGTGA. CDR3 length equals 14 residues. In DNA, the CDR3 is TGTGCCAGCAGATCCGACCCGGACACCGGGGAGCTGTTTTTT. It yields the protein CASRSDPDTGELFF.

This clone was seen a handful of times. This chain connects TRBV18 to TRBJ2-7, with TRBD1 matching 7 bases. Per the germline V gene, CDR1 is KGHSH and CDR2 is LQKENI. The trim removed 2 bases at V and 9 bases at J, leaving 10 bases unmatched. The CDR3 covers 14 residues. The CDR3 region is CASSPEGAGIAQYF. In DNA form, the CDR3 reads TGTGCCAGCTCACCAGAGGGGGCAGGGATTGCGCAGTACTTC.

The chain carries TRBV28 and TRBJ1-4; 7 bases match TRBD1. V shed 1 base and J 4 bases; nucleotides not matched to a gene: 18. There are 20 residues in the CDR3. Germline loops: CDR1 MDHEN, CDR2 SYDVKM. CDR3 DNA: TGTGCCAGCAGTTTATCAAGATATTACCGGGACAGCCCTTATAATGAAAAACTGTTTTTT. This codes for CASSLSRYYRDSPYNEKLFF.

DNA of the CDR3: TGTGCCACCAGTGATCGGGACAGGGTTGAGACCGGGGAGCTGTTTTTT. As protein: CATSDRDRVETGELFF. The V call is TRBV24-1, the J call TRBJ2-2, with 9 bases identical to TRBD1. J lost 5 bases, V lost 3 bases, and 6 bases had no gene match. Germline V gene data show CDR1 as KGHDR and CDR2 as SFDVKD. The CDR3 is made up of 16 amino acids.

The CDR3 bases are TGTGCCACCAGTGAAGTGGACAGGGTCTCCTACAATGAGCAGTTCTTC. It specifies CATSEVDRVSYNEQFF. This rearrangement joins TRBV24-1 to TRBJ2-1; 8 nucleotides align to TRBD1. The CDR3 consists of 16 residues. Germline lookup yields CDR1 KGHDR and CDR2 SFDVKD. With 4 bases clipped from V and 0 bases from J, the junction kept 4 bases outside the gene matches.

V gene TRBV6-5 combines with J gene TRBJ2-4; D possibly corresponds to TRBD1 (5 bases). The V gene's germline CDR1 is MNHEY and CDR2 SVGAGI. V lost 7 bases and J 8 bases, leaving 12 bases between the germline ends. The CDR3 has 12 amino acids. CDR3 sequence reads: CASKTRDYIQYF. Here the CDR3 DNA reads TGTGCCAGCAAGACCAGGGATTACATTCAGTACTTC.

The V call is TRBV5-1, the J call TRBJ2-1; 9 bases fit TRBD2. Losses at the gene ends were 0 bases for V and 6 bases for J; bases not matched to a gene: 7. The CDR3 is 16 residues long. Per the germline V gene, CDR1 is SGHRS and CDR2 is YFSETQ. The CDR3 here is CASSLAGLAGINEQFF. The CDR3 bases are TGCGCCAGCAGCTTGGCCGGTCTAGCGGGAATCAATGAGCAGTTCTTC. The full variable domain, its missing parts supplied by reference TRBV5-1 and TRBJ2-1, is KAGVTQTPRYLIKTRGQQVTLSCSPISGHRSVSWYQQTPGQGLQFLFEYFSETQRNKGNFPGRFSGRQFSNSRSEMNVSTLELGDSALYLCASSLAGLAGINEQFFGPGTRLTVL.

This clone has just a few counts. The chain joins TRBV3-1 (or the pseudogene TRBV3-2) to TRBJ1-5; tentative D call: TRBD1 (5 bases). This CDR3 has 13 amino acids. Trimming stripped 4 bases from V and 5 bases from J, with 9 bases between. The germline CDR1 and CDR2 sequences are LGHDT and YNNKEL (reference sequence). CDR3 in amino acids: CASSLGRDQPQHF. The DNA for the CDR3 is TGTGCCAGCAGCCTAGGCAGGGATCAGCCCCAGCATTTT.